These 13 T cell receptor beta chains originate from one sample sequenced in a study of blood T cell repertoires in COVID-19. The data were produced by immunoSEQ multiplex PCR, yet TCRdb's version contains in-frame clones alone and is incomplete. This sample has approximately 150,000 clones, with 87% found just once. Source material: peripheral blood. All receptors derive from a woman aged 45-59 years with acute or convalescent COVID-19.

V and J are TRBV11-2 and TRBJ2-3, with D perhaps TRBD1 (6 bases). Looked up from germline, CDR1 is SGHAT and CDR2 is FQNNGV. V was shortened by 6 bases and J by 3 bases, with 10 bases between the two germline ends. The CDR3 totals 13 residues. The CDR3 region has the DNA TGTGCCAGCAGTTTACAGGGTACAGATACGCAGTATTTT. The encoded protein is CASSLQGTDTQYF.

This clone came up a few times. The genes are TRBV18 and TRBJ1-3, with TRBD1 identical over 10 bases. Germline V gives CDR1 KGHSH, CDR2 LQKENI. Trimming at V came to 2 bases and at J to 2 bases, leaving 6 bases not matched to a gene. CDR3 length equals 17 residues. The CDR3 nucleotides read TGTGCCAGCTCACCAGGGACAGGGGCAGGTCCTGGAAACACCATATATTTT. Translation gives CASSPGTGAGPGNTIYF.

This clone was counted once. The genes are TRBV30 and TRBJ2-7; D remains unclear. The CDR3 contains 11 residues. The germline gives CDR1 GTSNPN, CDR2 SVGIG (reference sequence). V was shortened by 0 bases and J by 7 bases, with 7 bases between the two germline ends. The CDR3 spells CAWSVFTEQYF. The CDR3 nucleotides read TGTGCCTGGAGTGTGTTCACAGAGCAGTACTTC. The whole variable domain, filled in from reference TRBV30 and TRBJ2-7, reads SQTIHQWPATLVQPVGSPLSLECTVEGTSNPNLYWYRQAAGRGLQLLFYSVGIGQISSEVPQNLSASRPQDRQFILSSKKLLLSDSGFYLCAWSVFTEQYFGPGTRLTVT.

V is TRBV5-1 and J is TRBJ2-6; 9 bases line up with TRBD1. V shed 4 bases, J shed 0 bases, and the junction held 5 bases outside the gene matches. From germline, CDR1 is SGHRS and CDR2 YFSETQ. The CDR3 runs to 17 residues. The CDR3 loop is CASSPGQGFSGANVLTF. As DNA, the CDR3 is TGCGCCAGCAGCCCGGGACAGGGTTTCTCTGGGGCCAACGTCCTGACTTTC.

The chain uses TRBV5-4 and TRBJ2-5; no reliable D call. V lost 0 bases and J lost 5, with 14 bases in between. The length of the CDR3 is 15 residues. In germline, CDR1 is SGHNT, CDR2 YYREEE (reference sequence). In DNA, the CDR3 is TGTGCCAGCAGCTTGGACGGCGGCTACCTTGAGACCCAGTACTTC. Its protein is CASSLDGGYLETQYF.

V is TRBV30 and J is TRBJ1-2, with no clear D. Germline CDR1 GTSNPN, CDR2 SVGIG (reference sequence). The CDR3 is 11 amino acids. With 1 base removed from V and 8 bases from J, the gap between germline ends came to 8 bases. The CDR3 loop reads CAWSGTGGYTF. The CDR3 coding sequence is TGTGCCTGGAGTGGTACGGGGGGCTACACCTTC.

This clone was observed a single time. The rearrangement uses TRBV24-1 and TRBJ2-3, with TRBD2 as a possible D gene (7 bases). CDR1 KGHDR and CDR2 SFDVKD come from the germline V gene. Trimming removed 0 bases at V and 3 bases at J, with 12 bases between. CDR3 length equals 16 residues. CDR3 coding DNA: TGTGCCACCAGTGATTTGGAGGGGGGAGGGACAGATACGCAGTATTTT. This translates into CATSDLEGGGTDTQYF.

CDR3 in amino acids: CAISESLAGEETQYF. In DNA form, the CDR3 reads TGTGCCATCAGTGAGTCCCTAGCGGGAGAAGAGACCCAGTACTTC. The chain combines TRBV10-3 with TRBJ2-5; 10 bases are a match to TRBD2. The V gene's germline CDR1 is ENHRY and CDR2 SYGVKD. The CDR3 contains 15 residues. The J segment lost 3 bases and the V segment lost 0 bases, leaving 1 base of the junction unmatched.

This clone was found once. The chain has TRBV5-8 and TRBJ2-7; D remains ambiguous. The V and J ends lost 2 bases and 6 bases respectively, with 9 bases between them. Germline CDR1 SGHTS, CDR2 YDEGEE. There are 12 residues in the CDR3. CDR3 nucleotide sequence: TGTGCCAGCAGCTTTAGACAAGGCGAGCAGTACTTC. This gives the protein CASSFRQGEQYF.

The gene calls are TRBV15 and TRBJ2-7, with 11 bases lining up with TRBD2. CDR1 LNHNV and CDR2 YYDKDF come from the germline V gene (reference sequence). The CDR3 extends over 13 amino acids. Losses at the gene ends were 8 bases for V and 7 bases for J; bases not matched to a gene: 7. CDR3 coding DNA: TGTGCCACCGGTCAACTAGCGGGAGTTGAGCAGTACTTC. Translated: CATGQLAGVEQYF.

The chain employs TRBV5-5 and TRBJ1-1, with TRBD1 identical over 8 bases. CDR1 is SGHKS and CDR2 is YYEKEE in the germline V gene (reference sequence). The CDR3 sequence is 14 residues long. V was pared by 4 bases and J by 0 bases, with 2 bases of the junction left unmatched. CDR3 sequence: CASSRQGMNTEAFF. The CDR3 coding sequence is TGTGCCAGCAGCCGACAGGGGATGAACACTGAAGCTTTCTTT.

The rearrangement links TRBV24-1 to TRBJ2-5; tentative D call: TRBD1 (5 bases). CDR3 length equals 15 residues. Between the trimmed V and J ends, which lost 3 bases and 5 bases, there was a span of 15 bases. CDR1 KGHDR and CDR2 SFDVKD come from the germline V gene. As DNA, the CDR3 is TGTGCCACCAGTGATCCAGGTCTGGGGCTCGAGACCCAGTACTTC. Translation: CATSDPGLGLETQYF.

This chain uses TRBV7-2 with TRBJ1-3, with D possibly TRBD1 on 5 matching bases. The germline V gene has CDR1 SGHTA and CDR2 FQGNSA. CDR3 length: 16 residues. Deletions cut 5 bases from V and 0 bases from J, with 14 bases between. CDR3 protein: CASSPDVGASGNTIYF. The CDR3 bases are TGTGCCAGCAGCCCGGACGTTGGGGCCTCTGGAAACACCATATATTTT. Complete variable domain (other parts from reference TRBV7-2 and TRBJ1-3): GAGVSQSPSNKVTEKGKDVELRCDPISGHTALYWYRQSLGQGLEFLIYFQGNSAPDKSGLPSDRFSAERTGGSVSTLTIQRTQQEDSAVYLCASSPDVGASGNTIYFGEGSWLTVV.